Listed below are T cell receptor beta chains from one sample, sequenced in a study of blood T cell repertoires in COVID-19. The assay was immunoSEQ multiplex PCR, and TCRdb's table has in-frame clones only and misses some. The sample consists of 43,000 or so clones, 90% to 95% of them appearing once. The specimen was peripheral blood. These receptors were taken from a human donor in a cohort sampled during active COVID-19. CDR3s include the opening cysteine and the closing phenylalanine or tryptophan. D genes are given only for firm matches. Where a row states a size, it is once, few, many or the class of an expanded clone; other rows omit it.

d_gene	v_gene	abundance	j_gene	CDR3nt	CDR3aa
.	TRBV9	.	TRBJ2-2	TGTGCCAGCAGCCTCAGGTCGAACACCGGGGAGCTGTTTTTT	CASSLRSNTGELFF
.	TRBV18	once	TRBJ2-3	TGTGCCAGCTCACCGGGGGCTTCGCAGTATTTT	CASSPGASQYF
.	TRBV5-1	.	TRBJ1-2	TGCGCCAGCAGCTTGGATGGAGCTAACTATGGCTACACCTTC	CASSLDGANYGYTF
TRBD2	TRBV9	.	TRBJ2-1	TGTGCCAGCAGCGTAGTTGCGGGGGGACGTAATGAGCAGTTCTTC	CASSVVAGGRNEQFF
TRBD1	TRBV6-5	.	TRBJ2-7	TGTGCCAGCAGTTCCACATTTCGACAGGGCTCCGAGCAGTACTTC	CASSSTFRQGSEQYF
TRBD1	TRBV6-5	once	TRBJ1-2	TGTGCCAGCACCCGGGACAGCTATGGCTACACCTTC	CASTRDSYGYTF
.	TRBV5-6	.	TRBJ2-3	TGTGCCACATACAAGGGACTGAACACAGATACGCAGTATTTT	CATYKGLNTDTQYF
TRBD1	TRBV7-3	once	TRBJ2-2	TGTGCCAGCAGCTTCTACAGGGGGCGAGACACCGGGGAGCTGTTTTTT	CASSFYRGRDTGELFF
.	TRBV6-4	.	TRBJ1-6	TGTGCCAGCAGTGACCGGGATAATTCACCCCTCCACTTT	CASSDRDNSPLHF
TRBD1	TRBV30	few	TRBJ1-5	TGTGCCTGGAGTACAGGGGAAACGGGGTCTAATCAGCCCCAGCATTTT	CAWSTGETGSNQPQHF
.	TRBV27	.	TRBJ1-6	TGTGCCAGCAGGATTAGCTCCTATAATTCACCCCTCCACTTT	CASRISSYNSPLHF
.	TRBV4-1	.	TRBJ2-2	TGCGCCAGCAGCCAAGAGGAGTACACCGGGGAGCTGTTTTTT	CASSQEEYTGELFF
TRBD2	TRBV18	.	TRBJ2-7	TGTGCCAGCTCACCAAGCGGGGGGTTTACGGGCGAGCAGTACTTC	CASSPSGGFTGEQYF
TRBD2	TRBV4-1	.	TRBJ2-7	TGCGCCAGCAGCCAGGAAACTAGCGCTAGCTCCTACGAGCAGTACTTC	CASSQETSASSYEQYF
.	TRBV5-4	.	TRBJ2-7	TGTGCCAGCAGCTTGGCGAGTATCCACGAGCAGTACTTC	CASSLASIHEQYF
.	TRBV14	.	TRBJ1-6	TGTGCCAGCAGCCAAGACGGCAAACTCCGCCGTAATGGGGACACTGGCGGAAGGTCGTCACCCCTCCACTTT	CASSQDGKLRRNGDTGGRSSPLHF